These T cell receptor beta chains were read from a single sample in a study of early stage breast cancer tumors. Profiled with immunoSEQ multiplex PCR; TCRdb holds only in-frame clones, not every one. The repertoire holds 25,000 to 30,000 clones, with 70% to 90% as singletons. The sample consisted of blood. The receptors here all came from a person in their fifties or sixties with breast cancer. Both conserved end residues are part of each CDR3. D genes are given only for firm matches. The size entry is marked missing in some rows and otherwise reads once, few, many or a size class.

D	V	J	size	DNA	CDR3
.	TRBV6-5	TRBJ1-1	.	TGTGCCAGCAGTTACAGGGAGACGAACACTGAAGCTTTCTTT	CASSYRETNTEAFF
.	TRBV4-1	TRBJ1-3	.	TGCGCCAGCAGCCAAGATCACAGTGCTGGAAACACCATATATTTT	CASSQDHSAGNTIYF
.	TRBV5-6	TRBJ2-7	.	TGTGCCAGCAGCTTCGCACAGCCCTCCTACGAGCAGTACTTC	CASSFAQPSYEQYF
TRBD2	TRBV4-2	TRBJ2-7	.	TGTGCCAGCAGCCAGGGACTAGCGGGTCACCCCGCCCCCGAGCAGTACTTC	CASSQGLAGHPAPEQYF
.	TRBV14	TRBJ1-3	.	TGTGCCAGCAGCCCAGGGGTCGGAAACACCATATATTTT	CASSPGVGNTIYF
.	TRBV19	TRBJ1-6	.	TGTGCCAGTAGTATTGGTAGCTCCTATAATTCACCCCTCCACTTT	CASSIGSSYNSPLHF
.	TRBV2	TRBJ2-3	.	TGTGCCAGCTCGGGCGGGGGCAGCACAGATACGCAGTATTTT	CASSGGGSTDTQYF
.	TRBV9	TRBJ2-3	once	TGTGCCAGCAGGCCTCAGGCTTTTAGCACAGATACGCAGTATTTT	CASRPQAFSTDTQYF
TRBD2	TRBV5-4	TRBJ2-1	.	TGTGCCAGCAGCTTGCCTAGCGGGAAAAACAATGAGCAGTTCTTC	CASSLPSGKNNEQFF
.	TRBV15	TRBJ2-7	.	TGTGCCACCGGGGACGGGCGCTCCTACGAGCAGTACTTC	CATGDGRSYEQYF
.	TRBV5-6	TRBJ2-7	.	TGTGCCAGCAGCTTACCAGGGAACCCCACCGCTCCCTACGAGCAGTACTTC	CASSLPGNPTAPYEQYF
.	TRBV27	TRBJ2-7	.	TGTGCCAGCATGCCCGGGGGTAGGGTAACCTACGAGCAGTACTTC	CASMPGGRVTYEQYF
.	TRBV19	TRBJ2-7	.	TGTGCCAGTAGTCCCTTAGCCGGTTACGAGCAGTACTTC	CASSPLAGYEQYF
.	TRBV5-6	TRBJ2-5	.	TGTGCCAGCAGCTTGGTGCTGTACCAAGAGACCCAGTACTTC	CASSLVLYQETQYF
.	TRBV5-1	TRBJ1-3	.	TGCGCCAGCAGCGGTGGTTTGGCTGGAAACACCATATATTTT	CASSGGLAGNTIYF
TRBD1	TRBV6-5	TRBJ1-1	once	TGTGCCAGCAACATGCCGGGACAGCTGAACACTGAAGCTTTCTTT	CASNMPGQLNTEAFF
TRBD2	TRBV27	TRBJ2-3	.	TGTGCCAGCAGTTCCTCCGGGGGGTCAGATACGCAGTATTTT	CASSSSGGSDTQYF
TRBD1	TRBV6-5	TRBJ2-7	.	TGTGCCAGCAGAGCGGACAGGCTCGGAGAGCAGTACTTC	CASRADRLGEQYF
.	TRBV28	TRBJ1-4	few	TGTGCCAGCAGTTCCAATTGGGGTGCAACTAATGAAAAACTGTTTTTT	CASSSNWGATNEKLFF
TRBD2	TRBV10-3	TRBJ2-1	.	TGTGCCATCAGTGGATGGGGAGCGGGGGGGTTGAATGAGCAGTTCTTC	CAISGWGAGGLNEQFF
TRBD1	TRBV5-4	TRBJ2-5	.	TGTGCCAGCAGCTATACAGGGGAAGAGACCCAGTACTTC	CASSYTGEETQYF
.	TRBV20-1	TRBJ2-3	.	TGCAGTGTTCACTTTGGAGATACGCAGTATTTT	CSVHFGDTQYF
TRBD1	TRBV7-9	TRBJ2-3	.	TGTGCCAGCAGCCCCCCTCGGGACAGCGACCCGTACACAGATACGCAGTATTTT	CASSPPRDSDPYTDTQYF
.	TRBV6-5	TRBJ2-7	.	TGTGCCAGCAGTAAGCAGGGAGCGGATGAGCAGTACTTC	CASSKQGADEQYF
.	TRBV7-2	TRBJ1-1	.	TGTGCCAGCAGCTTAGATGGGGGCGATAACACTGAAGCTTTCTTT	CASSLDGGDNTEAFF
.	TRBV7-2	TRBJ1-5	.	TGTGCCAGCAGCTTAGCCAATCAGCCCCAGCATTTT	CASSLANQPQHF
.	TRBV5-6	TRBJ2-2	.	TGTGCCACCGAACGCTGGAGAAACACCGGGGAGCTGTTTTTT	CATERWRNTGELFF
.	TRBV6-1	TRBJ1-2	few	TGTGCCAGCAGTGAAGCGGGGGCGGGGGTCCTTAACTATGGCTACACCTTC	CASSEAGAGVLNYGYTF
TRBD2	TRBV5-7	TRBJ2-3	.	TGTGCCAGCAGTTTTTCGGGGGGGCCTTATCCAGATACGCAGTATTTT	CASSFSGGPYPDTQYF
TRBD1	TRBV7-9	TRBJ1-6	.	TGTGCCAGCAGCTATAAGGGGACAGGGAATTCACCCCTCCACTTT	CASSYKGTGNSPLHF
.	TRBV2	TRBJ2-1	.	TGTGCCAGCAGTGAGGCAGGGGTGGGAAATGAGCAGTTCTTC	CASSEAGVGNEQFF
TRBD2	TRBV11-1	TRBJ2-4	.	TGTGCCAGCAGCCCTCCTAGCGGGAGAAATGGGATAAACATTCAGTACTTC	CASSPPSGRNGINIQYF
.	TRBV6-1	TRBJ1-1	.	TGTGCCAGCAGTGCATCCGGGTATCCTATGAACACTGAAGCTTTCTTT	CASSASGYPMNTEAFF
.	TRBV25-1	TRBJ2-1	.	TGTGCCAGCACCGAAGGGCGCCTTGAGCAGTTCTTC	CASTEGRLEQFF
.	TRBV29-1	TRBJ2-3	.	TGCAGCGTCGAGACTAGGGGAACAGATACGCAGTATTTT	CSVETRGTDTQYF
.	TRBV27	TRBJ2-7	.	TGTGCCAGCAGTTTGGCAGGGGGGTCCTCCGAGCAGTACTTC	CASSLAGGSSEQYF
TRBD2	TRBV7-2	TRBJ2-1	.	TGTGCCAGCAGCTTAGATTCTAGCGGGAGAAACAATGAGCAGTTCTTC	CASSLDSSGRNNEQFF
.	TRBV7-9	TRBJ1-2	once	TGTGCCAGCAGCTTAGCCGTCGTGGGGTCTGGCTACACCTTC	CASSLAVVGSGYTF
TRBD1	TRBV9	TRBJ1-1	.	TGTGCCAGCAGCGTCCTCCCCAGGCAGGGGGACACTGAAGCTTTCTTT	CASSVLPRQGDTEAFF
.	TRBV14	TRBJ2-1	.	TGTGCCAGCAGCCAGGTCGATGTAGATAACAATGAGCAGTTCTTC	CASSQVDVDNNEQFF
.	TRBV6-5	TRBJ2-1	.	TGTGCCAGCAGTTACTCTCAGGGGACGGAAAACAATGAGCAGTTCTTC	CASSYSQGTENNEQFF
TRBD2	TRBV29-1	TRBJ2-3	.	TGCAGCGCCCCCGGATGGGGGGGAATCACAGATACGCAGTATTTT	CSAPGWGGITDTQYF
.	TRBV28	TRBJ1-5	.	TGTGCCAGCAGGCGAACGGGCGGGCAGCCCCAGCATTTT	CASRRTGGQPQHF
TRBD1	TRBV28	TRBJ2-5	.	TGTGCCAGCAGTTCACAGGGGGCTGTAGGGACCCAGTACTTC	CASSSQGAVGTQYF
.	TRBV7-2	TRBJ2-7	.	TGTGCCAGCAGCTTAGCAGACCTAAGCGAGCAGTACTTC	CASSLADLSEQYF
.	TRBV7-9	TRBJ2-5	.	TGTGCCAGCAGCTTAGACTACCAAGAGACCCAGTACTTC	CASSLDYQETQYF
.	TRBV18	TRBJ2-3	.	TGTGCCAGCTCAAGGGGAGGAGCTTCGACTAGCACAGATACGCAGTATTTT	CASSRGGASTSTDTQYF
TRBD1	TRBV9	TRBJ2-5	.	TGTGCCAGCAGCGCGGGACAGGGTAGGGAGACCCAGTACTTC	CASSAGQGRETQYF
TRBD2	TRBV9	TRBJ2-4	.	TGTGCCAGCAGCGTAGGAGGCCTAGCGGGAGGGGGAAACATTCAGTACTTC	CASSVGGLAGGGNIQYF